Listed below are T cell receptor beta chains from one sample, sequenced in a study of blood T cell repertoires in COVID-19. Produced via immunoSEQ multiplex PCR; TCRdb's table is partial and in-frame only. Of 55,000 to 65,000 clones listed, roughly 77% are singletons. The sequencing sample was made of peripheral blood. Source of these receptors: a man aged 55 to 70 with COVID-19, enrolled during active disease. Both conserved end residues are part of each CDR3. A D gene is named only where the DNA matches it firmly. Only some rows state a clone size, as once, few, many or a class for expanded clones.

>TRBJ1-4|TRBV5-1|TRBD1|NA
TGCGCCAGCAGAGCCGCAGGACAGGGGCAGGAAAAACTGTTTTTT
CASRAAGQGQEKLFF
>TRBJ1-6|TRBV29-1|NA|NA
TGCAGCGCTACAGCCCAGCCCTATAATTCACCCCTCCACTTT
CSATAQPYNSPLHF
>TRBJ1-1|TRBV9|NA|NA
TGTGCCAGCAGCGCCCACTCGCGGAACACTGAAGCTTTCTTT
CASSAHSRNTEAFF
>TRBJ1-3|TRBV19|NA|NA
TGTGCCAGTAGTATCGGGAGACAGACCTCTGGAAACACCATATATTTT
CASSIGRQTSGNTIYF
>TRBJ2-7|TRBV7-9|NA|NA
TGTGCCAGCAGCTTAAGTGCGAACGAGCAGTACTTC
CASSLSANEQYF
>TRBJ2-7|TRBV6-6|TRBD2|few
TGTGCCAGCAGCAAGGGACTAGCGGTCTACGAGCAGTACTTC
CASSKGLAVYEQYF
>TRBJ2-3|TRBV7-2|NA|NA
TGTGCCAGCAGCTCGTGGGCGGCCCCGGGGGATACGCAGTATTTT
CASSSWAAPGDTQYF
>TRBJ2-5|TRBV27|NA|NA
TGTGCCAGCAGTCTCAGTCCTTGGGAGACCCAGTACTTC
CASSLSPWETQYF
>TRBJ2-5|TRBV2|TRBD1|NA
TGTGCCAGCAAAAGGGACAGGGGAGGAGTAGCGGGTCAAGAGACCCAGTACTTC
CASKRDRGGVAGQETQYF
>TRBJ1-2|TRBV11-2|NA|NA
TGTGCCAGCAGCTTTTCGACAGGATCGGATAACTATGGCTACACCTTC
CASSFSTGSDNYGYTF
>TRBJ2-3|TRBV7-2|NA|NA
TGTGCCAGCAGCTTAGTCCAGGGGTCTAGCACAGATACGCAGTATTTT
CASSLVQGSSTDTQYF
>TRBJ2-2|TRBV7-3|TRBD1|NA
TGTGCCAGCAGCCGGACAGGGGCCAACACCGGGGAGCTGTTTTTT
CASSRTGANTGELFF
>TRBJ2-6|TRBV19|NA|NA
TGTACTAACCTCCGTTCCGGGGCCAACGTCCTGACTTTC
CTNLRSGANVLTF
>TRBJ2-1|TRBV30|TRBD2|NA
TGTGCCTGGAGAGCTAGGTTCGCGGGACTAGCGGGAACGGGAAACAATGAGCAGTTCTTC
CAWRARFAGLAGTGNNEQFF
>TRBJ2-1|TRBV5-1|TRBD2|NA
TGCGCCAGCAGCTTGGGACTAGCGGGAGAGTCCTCCAATGAGCAGTTCTTC
CASSLGLAGESSNEQFF
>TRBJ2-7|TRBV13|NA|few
TGTGCCAGCAGCGTCTACTACGAGCAGTACTTC
CASSVYYEQYF
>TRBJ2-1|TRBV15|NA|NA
TGTGCCACCAGCAGAGGGGTGGGGGGATCCTACAATGAGCAGTTCTTC
CATSRGVGGSYNEQFF
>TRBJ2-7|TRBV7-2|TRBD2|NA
TGTGCCAGCAGTCCAGCGGGGCGCCATTCCTACGAGCAGTACTTC
CASSPAGRHSYEQYF
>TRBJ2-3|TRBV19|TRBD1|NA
TGTGCCAGTAGTATAGTAGTTACAGGGGATGAGAATACGCAGTATTTT
CASSIVVTGDENTQYF
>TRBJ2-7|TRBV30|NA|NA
TGTGCCTGGAGCGACATAAGCTACGAGCAGTACTTC
CAWSDISYEQYF
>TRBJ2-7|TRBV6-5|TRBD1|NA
TGTGCCAGCGGGACAGGAGAGTTATACGAGCAGTACTTC
CASGTGELYEQYF
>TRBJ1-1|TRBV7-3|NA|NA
TGTGCCAGCAGCTTAACGGAAGGACTTGAAGCTTTCTTT
CASSLTEGLEAFF
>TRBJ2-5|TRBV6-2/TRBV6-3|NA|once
TGTGCCAGCAGCGCCTCCTTCGGGGGGCCAGTCCAAGAGACCCAGTACTTC
CASSASFGGPVQETQYF
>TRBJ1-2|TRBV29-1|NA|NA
TGCAGCGTCGATGACAGCCTTTATGGCTACACCTTC
CSVDDSLYGYTF
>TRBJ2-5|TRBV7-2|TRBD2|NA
TGTGCCAGCCTCGAGGCGGGAGGATACCAAGAGACCCAGTACTTC
CASLEAGGYQETQYF
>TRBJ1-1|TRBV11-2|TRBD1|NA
TGTGCCAGCAGCCAACTAACCAACAGGGGGCAGTGGACTGAAGCTTTCTTT
CASSQLTNRGQWTEAFF
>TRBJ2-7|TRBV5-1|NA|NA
TGCGCCAGCAGCTTGTCTCGGGGAAGTTTCTACGAGCAGTACTTC
CASSLSRGSFYEQYF
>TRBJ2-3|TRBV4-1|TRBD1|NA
TGCGCCAGCAGCCAAGAGGGACAGGGATTGGGGACAGATACGCAGTATTTT
CASSQEGQGLGTDTQYF
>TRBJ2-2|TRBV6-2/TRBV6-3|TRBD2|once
TGTGCCAGCAGTTATACACTAGCGGGCACCGGGGAGCTGTTTTTT
CASSYTLAGTGELFF
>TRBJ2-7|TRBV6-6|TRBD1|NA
TGTGCCAGCAGGGGGACAGGGCTAACCTACGAGCAGTACTTC
CASRGTGLTYEQYF